The rows below give T cell receptor beta chains drawn from one sample of a study of blood T cell repertoires in COVID-19. This table comes from immunoSEQ multiplex PCR, and its TCRdb copy is limited to in-frame clones, with some not included. The sample holds about 280,000 clones, roughly 85% seen once. Sample: PBMCs or T cells enriched from blood (not recorded which). All receptors come from a woman between 50 and 59 years old who had recovered from COVID-19. Each CDR3 is given with its conserved first and last residue. Each record gives: V gene, CDR3 length, J gene, D gene, CDR3 protein, CDR3 DNA. A D gene is named only where the DNA matches it firmly.

TRBV30	10	TRBJ2-5	.	CAWGRETQYF	TGTGCCTGGGGGCGAGAGACCCAGTACTTC
TRBV5-1	15	TRBJ2-3	.	CASSLVPGSTDTQYF	TGCGCCAGCAGCTTGGTTCCAGGGTCCACAGATACGCAGTATTTT
TRBV11-2	14	TRBJ2-7	.	CASRPIRGRREQYF	TGTGCCAGCAGACCGATCAGAGGCCGGCGCGAGCAGTACTTC
TRBV20-1	16	TRBJ2-5	TRBD2	CSASIQRGLRQETQYF	TGCAGTGCTAGTATCCAGCGGGGCCTTAGACAAGAGACCCAGTACTTC
TRBV11-2	16	TRBJ2-1	.	CASSRSGPASYNEQFF	TGTGCCTCTTCGAGGAGCGGGCCCGCCTCCTACAATGAGCAGTTCTTC
TRBV7-2	15	TRBJ2-7	TRBD1	CASSLGQGIGSEQYF	TGTGCCAGCAGCCTGGGACAGGGCATTGGCTCCGAGCAGTACTTC
TRBV27	17	TRBJ2-7	TRBD2	CASSLVLAGGRPYEQYF	TGTGCCAGCAGTTTAGTCCTAGCGGGGGGCAGACCCTACGAGCAGTACTTC
TRBV6-2/TRBV6-3	14	TRBJ1-2	TRBD1	CASSYRQGTDGYTF	TGTGCCAGCAGTTACAGACAGGGCACCGATGGCTACACCTTC
TRBV15	16	TRBJ2-1	TRBD2	CATSSGASGRYNEQFF	TGTGCCACCAGCAGCGGGGCTAGCGGGAGGTACAATGAGCAGTTCTTC
TRBV5-1	15	TRBJ2-2	TRBD1	CASSADRGNTGELFF	TGCGCCAGCAGCGCCGACAGGGGGAACACCGGGGAGCTGTTTTTT
TRBV10-3	13	TRBJ1-2	.	CATTRGGEDGYTF	TGTGCCACCACTCGGGGGGGCGAGGACGGCTACACCTTC